This TCR beta chain was retrieved from a study of blood T cell repertoires in COVID-19. Study context: Material from acute and convalescent COVID-19 was sourced from the United States, Italy and Spain.

Germline V CDR1 and CDR2: SGHRS, YFSETQ. The CDR3 is 17 residues long. The V gene end was trimmed by 5 bases and the J gene end by 2 bases; junction bases not matched to a gene: 11. Only in-frame clones appear in the TCRdb table, and some are missing; sequencing was by immunoSEQ multiplex PCR. The sample holds 320,000 or so clones, roughly 89% seen once. The sequenced sample was PBMCs or T cells enriched from blood (not recorded which). This TCR came from a man aged 60 to 69 who had recovered from COVID-19. The chain combines TRBV5-1 with TRBJ2-3; 10 bases are a match to TRBD2. The CDR3 here is CASSNGETSGYTDTQYF. The CDR3 bases are TGCGCCAGCAGTAACGGCGAGACTAGCGGGTACACAGATACGCAGTATTTT.